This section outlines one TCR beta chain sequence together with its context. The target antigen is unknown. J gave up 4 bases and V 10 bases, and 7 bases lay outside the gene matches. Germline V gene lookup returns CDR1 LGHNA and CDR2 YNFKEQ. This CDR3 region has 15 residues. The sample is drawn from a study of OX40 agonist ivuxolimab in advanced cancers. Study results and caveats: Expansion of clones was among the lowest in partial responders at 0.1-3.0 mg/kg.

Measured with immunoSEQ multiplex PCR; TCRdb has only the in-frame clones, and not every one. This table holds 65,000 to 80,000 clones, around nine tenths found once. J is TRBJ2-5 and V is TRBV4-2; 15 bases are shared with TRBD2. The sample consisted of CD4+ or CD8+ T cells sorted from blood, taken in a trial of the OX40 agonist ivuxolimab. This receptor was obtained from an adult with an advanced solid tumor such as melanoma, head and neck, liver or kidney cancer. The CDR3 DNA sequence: TGTGCCACAGGACTAGCGGGAGGGATTGGAGAGACCCAGTACTTC. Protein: CATGLAGGIGETQYF.